What follows are 7 T cell receptor beta chains derived from one specimen sequenced in a study of Graves' ophthalmopathy and Graves' hyperthyroidism. The study amplified TCR beta CDR3 regions using RNA transcripts. The first round was an RT-PCR with HTBI primers, and the second round was a multiplex PCR. TCRdb reprocessed the multiplex PCR reads via MiXCR and lists one record per CDR3 protein. The sample yields approximately 540,000 distinct CDR3 sequences, under 45% seen once. The sequenced sample was peripheral blood or thyroid tissue (not recorded which). The receptors here all came from an adult man with Graves' hyperthyroidism.

This clonotype has a count of ten or more. The CDR3 coding sequence is TGTGCCAGCAGCCCTAGGGGTGGGGGCCCTAGTTCACCCCTCCACTTT. Encoded protein: CASSPRGGGPSSPLHF. The chain uses TRBV27 and TRBJ1-6; D perhaps matches TRBD1 (6 bases). Germline-derived CDR1 and CDR2 are MNHEY and SMNVEV (reference sequence). This CDR3 is built from 16 residues. Trimming removed 6 bases from V and 9 bases from J, with 21 bases in between.

This clonotype has just a few counts. This chain links TRBV12-3 or TRBV12-4 with TRBJ2-7; 9 positions match TRBD1. CDR3 length equals 15 residues. Trimming at V came to 4 bases and at J to 5 bases, leaving 9 bases not matched to a gene. CDR3 loop: CASSSTGQGRDEQYF. CDR3 in DNA: TGTGCCAGCAGTTCGACAGGACAGGGGCGGGACGAGCAGTACTTC.

This clonotype appeared many times. The rearrangement joins TRBV29-1 to TRBJ2-5, with no clear D. CDR3 length: 10 residues. Germline CDR1 is SQVTM and CDR2 is ANQGSEA. V shed 4 bases and J shed 5 bases, with 5 bases lying between them. CDR3 in amino acids: CSVGDETQYF. CDR3 DNA sequence: TGCAGCGTTGGGGATGAGACCCAGTACTTC. Supplemented by reference TRBV29-1 and TRBJ2-5, the full variable domain reads SAVISQKPSRDICQRGTSLTIQCQVDSQVTMMFWYRQQPGQSLTLIATANQGSEATYESGFVIDKFPISRPNLTFSTLTVSNMSPEDSSIYLCSVGDETQYFGPGTRLLVL.

This clonotype was seen at least ten times. The chain joins TRBV20-1 to TRBJ2-7; no definite D call. Deletions cut 2 bases from V and 2 bases from J, with 7 bases between. The CDR3 is 12 amino acids. Germline V gene lookup returns CDR1 DFQATT and CDR2 SNEGSKA (reference sequence). The DNA of the CDR3 is TGCAGTGCTAGAAAGCAGGCCTACGAGCAGTACTTC. It translates to CSARKQAYEQYF.

This clonotype was counted ten times or more. The chain is built from TRBV5-1 and TRBJ1-4; D perhaps matches TRBD1 (5 bases). The CDR3 runs to 15 residues. The germline V gene has CDR1 SGHRS and CDR2 YFSETQ. Trimming took off 4 bases at V and 5 bases at J, with 15 bases between the two ends. DNA of the CDR3: TGCGCCAGCAGCCCGTCCGGGACGGCAAATGAAAAACTGTTTTTT. It codes for CASSPSGTANEKLFF.

The chain joins TRBV2 to TRBJ1-1, with D possibly matching TRBD1 (6 bases). The V end was cut by 6 bases, the J end by 4 bases, with 15 bases between. Per the germline V gene, CDR1 is SNHLY and CDR2 is FYNNEI. The CDR3 runs 14 residues. The CDR3 nucleotides read TGTGCCAGCAGACTTAGGGGGACGACCACTGAAGCTTTCTTT. This encodes CASRLRGTTTEAFF.

This clonotype was seen many times. The DNA of the CDR3 is TGTGCCAGCAGTTACGCAGGGGTTAGCAATCAGCCCCAGCATTTT. As protein: CASSYAGVSNQPQHF. The chain is built from TRBV6-5 and TRBJ1-5; TRBD1 is a possible D gene (6 bases). Germline-derived CDR1 and CDR2 are MNHEY and SVGAGI. CDR3 length equals 15 residues. V was cut by 2 bases and J by 0 bases, with 8 bases left in between.